Below are 6 T cell receptor beta chains sequenced from a single sample in a study of identical twins. TCRdb called the 5' RACE reads again in MiXCR, with one record for every CDR3 protein. The sample gives roughly 1,500,000 distinct CDR3 sequences, about 32% of which show up once; about 0.27% is in the top ten. The sequencing input was cord blood. These receptor sequences come from a newborn girl in good health.

The chain links TRBV7-6 to TRBJ2-5; 11 bases align to TRBD2. The CDR3 totals 16 residues. The V gene's germline CDR1 is SGHVS and CDR2 FNYEAQ. Losses at the gene ends were 5 bases for V and 11 bases for J; bases not matched to a gene: 16. CDR3 bases: TGTGCCAGCAGCCAGACCGGGACTAGCGGAATCAATGAGCAGTACTTC. Residues: CASSQTGTSGINEQYF. The whole variable domain, filled in from reference TRBV7-6 and TRBJ2-5, reads GAGVSQSPRYKVTKRGQDVALRCDPISGHVSLYWYRQALGQGPEFLTYFNYEAQQDKSGLPNDRFSAERPEGSISTLTIQRTEQRDSAMYRCASSQTGTSGINEQYFGPGTRLLVL.

This clonotype turned up a few times. V usage is TRBV11-2 and J usage is TRBJ2-1, with D possibly being TRBD2 (6 bases). The CDR3 has 17 residues. Trimming removed 5 bases from V and 2 bases from J, with 19 bases in between. Per the germline V gene, CDR1 is SGHAT and CDR2 is FQNNGV. In nucleotides, the CDR3 is TGTGCCAGCAGCCCCTTTAGTGTGGCGGGAACCTACAATGAGCAGTTCTTC. This codes for CASSPFSVAGTYNEQFF.

A few counts support this clonotype. The rearrangement joins TRBV2 to TRBJ1-2; 7 bases map to TRBD1. CDR3 length: 15 amino acids. J was trimmed by 6 bases and V by 4 bases; bases with no gene match: 11. Germline-derived CDR1 and CDR2 are SNHLY and FYNNEI. Here the CDR3 DNA reads TGTGCCAGCAGTGCACCGAAGGGGGCGGAACATGGCTACACCTTC. Protein: CASSAPKGAEHGYTF.

This sequence joins TRBV5-1 and TRBJ2-5, with D unclear. Trimming cost V 4 bases and J 1 base, with 11 bases left between them. Germline CDR1 reads SGHRS; CDR2 reads YFSETQ. This CDR3 comprises 14 residues. CDR3 loop: CASSHYSPQETQYF. The DNA for the CDR3 is TGCGCCAGCAGCCACTATAGCCCCCAAGAGACCCAGTACTTC.

This clonotype was detected only a few times. This chain joins TRBV7-2 and TRBJ2-1, with D unclear. The CDR3 consists of 15 residues. Trimming removed 4 bases at V and 2 bases at J, with 12 bases between. From germline, CDR1 is SGHTA and CDR2 FQGNSA. The DNA for the CDR3 is TGTGCCAGCAGCTCCAAAGGCGGCCCCTACAATGAGCAGTTCTTC. Translating gives CASSSKGGPYNEQFF.

The genes are TRBV20-1 and TRBJ1-2; 10 bases match TRBD1. The CDR3 spans 14 residues. Germline CDR1 and CDR2: DFQATT and SNEGSKA (reference sequence). The junction had 3 bases not matched to a gene; V was cut back by 1 base and J by 4 bases. CDR3 DNA: TGCAGTGCTAGAGCCGGGACAGGGGCCTATGGCTACACCTTC. This gives the protein CSARAGTGAYGYTF.